This TCR beta chain appears in the sequencing data of a study of blood T cell repertoires in COVID-19 (dated by TCRdb to about 2020). Regarding the study in general: Samples covering the acute and convalescent phases of COVID-19 were provided by collaborators in the United States, Italy and Spain. Samples were obtained from the ongoing ImmuneRACE study (first 160 participants) and from 950 to 1,500 subjects provided by 6 global collaborators. Where HLA class I and class II types were available, the types were taken from metadata supplied by the sample provider, not from assay-based typing. A de-identified subject ID, COVID-19 status, age in years and sex were almost always included in the sample metadata. The repertoires were released in a freely available public database meant as a resource for research on the immune response to SARS-CoV-2. The material from the prospective study consisted of cDNA or gDNA derived from T cells, B-cell-depleted T cells, or PBMCs. The dataset comprised deeply sampled blood TCRbeta repertoires from subjects exposed to, actively infected with, or recovered from COVID-19. The investigation overall reported the following: Clinical and demographic metadata were provided uncurated, with the amount varying by source and participant.

In the prospective study, participants were about 18 to 95 years old, resided in about two dozen geographic areas of the United States, and were enrolled through a virtual design. To assign participants to cohorts, the prospective study relied on clinical history that participants themselves reported in a screening survey and a study questionnaire. Exposed participants had been in contact with someone with a PCR-confirmed or clinician-diagnosed COVID-19 case within 2 weeks of study entry. In the prospective study, whole blood, serum and a nasopharyngeal or oropharyngeal swab were collected from each participant by mobile phlebotomists. Additional blood draws and questionnaires over an approximately two-month period could optionally be provided by prospective study participants. Blood samples from the prospective study were shipped frozen or at room temperature prior to DNA extraction. TCRbeta CDR3 regions were amplified from genomic DNA using the immunoSEQ Assay, a bias-controlled multiplex PCR. The study's processing was this. Nucleated cell counts per sample were estimated from amplification of reference gene primers within the assay. Sequence reads were collapsed and filtered to measure the absolute abundance of every unique TCRbeta CDR3 rearrangement. Productive Simpson clonality was computed per sample as the square root of Simpson's diversity index over productive rearrangements. As stored in TCRdb, this immuneACCESS dataset retains in-frame rearrangements with V and J assigned. A fraction of the clones does not appear; measured against another copy, unresolved V genes explain less than half of the discrepancy, and the remainder lacks a known reason. V and J calls and clone size are those listed in that table; D and trimming were worked out from the DNA. The sample table records roughly 380,000 clones; about 90% of these occur just once. Around 0.92% of the sample belongs to the ten largest clones.

Inclusive of the bounding cysteine and phenylalanine, the CDR3 is 15 residues long. Only the CDR3 DNA is retained, 45 bases long and in frame from the first base. From a lookup of the germline V gene (reference sequence), CDR1 and CDR2 are MNHEY and SMNVEV. For this chain, trimming is 3 bases at the V end and 6 bases at the J end, and the number of junction bases without a gene match is 5. Remarks on this clone: Its antigen remains unidentified. No much larger clonotype is one base removed from it; base qualities were not supplied.

The receptor's source is a woman aged 25 to 39 who had been exposed to COVID-19. Sequenced: PBMCs or T cells enriched from blood (not recorded which). The rearranged chain carries TRBV27 and TRBJ1-5; 10 nucleotides in the junction match TRBD1. The bases are TGTGCCAGCAGTTTTGGACAGGGGGGAGGTCAGCCCCAGCATTTT. The encoded protein is CASSFGQGGGQPQHF.